The 18 T cell receptor beta chains below were found in one sample sequenced in a study of T cell changes during pregnancy in multiple sclerosis. Method: immunoSEQ multiplex PCR; TCRdb's copy keeps in-frame clones and lacks some. The repertoire includes some 70,000 clones, roughly 92% of them detected once, and approximately 4% sits in the top ten. The sample in question was peripheral blood, obtained after pregnancy. Every receptor here comes from a female donor in good health, enrolled as a control in a pregnancy study.

The genes are TRBV5-1 and TRBJ2-7; 7 nucleotides match TRBD1. Germline V gene data show CDR1 as SGHRS and CDR2 as YFSETQ. Losses at the gene ends were 0 bases for V and 13 bases for J; bases not matched to a gene: 19. The CDR3 length is 16 residues. This CDR3 reads CASSLGADRAVGRRYF. CDR3 nucleotides: TGCGCCAGCAGCTTGGGGGCAGACAGGGCGGTAGGGCGCCGTTACTTC.

The genes are TRBV5-1 and TRBJ1-1; perhaps TRBD1 as D (6 bases). From germline, CDR1 is SGHRS and CDR2 YFSETQ. The CDR3 runs 13 residues. The V gene lost 6 bases and the J gene lost 1 base, with 10 bases spanning the gap. The CDR3 DNA reads as TGCGCCAGCATAAAGGACAGGAACACTGAAGCTTTCTTT. Amino acids: CASIKDRNTEAFF.

The chain recombines TRBV4-2 with TRBJ2-3; 9 bases are shared with TRBD1. Germline values: CDR1 LGHNA, CDR2 YNFKEQ. The CDR3 is 18 residues long. Losses at the gene ends were 0 bases for V and 6 bases for J; bases not matched to a gene: 13. The CDR3 region has the DNA TGTGCCAGCAGCCAAGATCGCGGTGAGGGACAGGGATGGGATACGCAGTATTTT. Protein: CASSQDRGEGQGWDTQYF.

The V and J genes are TRBV6-5 and TRBJ2-7, with D maybe TRBD2 (6 bases). The CDR3 is 11 residues long. Germline V lookup: CDR1 MNHEY, CDR2 SVGAGI. V lost 7 bases and J 10 bases, leaving 14 bases between the germline ends. This CDR3 is CASIKRGIQYF. CDR3 DNA: TGTGCCAGCATCAAACGGGGGATACAGTACTTC.

The gene calls are TRBV5-6 and TRBJ1-6; 10 positions match TRBD1. The length of the CDR3 is 15 residues. Germline V CDR1 and CDR2: SGHDT, YYEEEE. The trim removed 7 bases at V and 10 bases at J, leaving 11 bases unmatched. CDR3 nucleotide sequence: TGTGCCAGCGGTCCCCGGACAGGGGGTAACTCACCCCTCCACTTT. This translates into CASGPRTGGNSPLHF.

The V call is TRBV4-1, the J call TRBJ1-2, with no clear D. The germline V and J ends were trimmed by 0 bases and 8 bases, with 7 bases remaining between them. The germline gives CDR1 MGHRA, CDR2 YSYEKL. CDR3 size: 12 residues. The CDR3 here is CASSQDRVGYTF. Here the CDR3 DNA reads TGCGCCAGCAGCCAAGACCGGGTGGGCTACACCTTC.

V and J are TRBV28 and TRBJ2-2; TRBD1 matches at 8 bases. Trimming removed 5 bases from V and 4 bases from J; junction bases left unmatched: 6. This CDR3 comprises 15 residues. From germline, CDR1 is MDHEN and CDR2 SYDVKM. The CDR3, as DNA: TGTGCCAGCAGTCCCAGGGGGCACGGCACCGGGGAGCTGTTTTTT. Its translation: CASSPRGHGTGELFF. Full variable domain (missing parts from reference TRBV28 and TRBJ2-2): DVKVTQSSRYLVKRTGEKVFLECVQDMDHENMFWYRQDPGLGLRLIYFSYDVKMKEKGDIPEGYSVSREKKERFSLILESASTNQTSMYLCASSPRGHGTGELFFGEGSRLTVL.

Here the CDR3 reads CASTLAGAIHEQFF. In DNA, the CDR3 is TGTGCCAGCACCCTCGCGGGGGCGATCCATGAGCAGTTCTTC. The chain carries TRBV2 and TRBJ2-1, with D possibly matching TRBD2 (7 bases). CDR3 size: 14 residues. Germline V gene lookup returns CDR1 SNHLY and CDR2 FYNNEI. Trimming shortened V by 7 bases and J by 8 bases, and 18 bases separated the two germline ends.

The chain has TRBV29-1 and TRBJ1-5; possible D gene TRBD1, 5 bases. The V gene's germline CDR1 is SQVTM and CDR2 ANQGSEA. The germline V and J ends were trimmed by 7 bases and 3 bases, with 13 bases remaining between them. The CDR3 is 13 amino acids. CDR3: CSASGTPNQPQHF. As DNA, the CDR3 is TGCAGCGCATCCGGGACTCCCAATCAGCCCCAGCATTTT.

The chain has TRBV7-2 and TRBJ2-1; 10 nucleotides agree with TRBD2. CDR1 and CDR2 from the germline V gene are SGHTA and FQGNSA. Trimming took 6 bases from V and 5 from J; bases not matched to a gene: 7. The CDR3 has 15 residues. The CDR3 DNA reads TGTGCCAGCAGGCTGACTAGCGGGTTGGACAATGAGCAGTTCTTC. It encodes CASRLTSGLDNEQFF. The complete variable domain, with remaining parts taken from reference TRBV7-2 and TRBJ2-1, reads GAGVSQSPSNKVTEKGKDVELRCDPISGHTALYWYRQSLGQGLEFLIYFQGNSAPDKSGLPSDRFSAERTGGSVSTLTIQRTQQEDSAVYLCASRLTSGLDNEQFFGPGTRLTVL.

The chain couples TRBV21-1 to TRBJ1-4; the DNA was not used to check the table's D call, TRBD1. TRBV21-1 is a pseudogene segment. This CDR3 is built from 14 residues. This CDR3 reads CASKLQGINEKLFF. CDR3 coding DNA: TGTGCCAGCAAACTACAGGGAATTAATGAAAAACTGTTTTTT.

The chain has TRBV7-6 and TRBJ2-1; 8 bases match TRBD2. Germline CDR1 SGHVS, CDR2 FNYEAQ. The CDR3 runs 15 residues. With 1 base clipped from V and 7 bases from J, the junction kept 6 bases outside the gene matches. DNA for the CDR3: TGTGCCAGCAGCTTAGGGACTAGCTGGGATAATGAGCAGTTCTTC. Amino acids: CASSLGTSWDNEQFF.

About this clone itself: Germline and junction disagree at one end, which may indicate a read error. V and J are TRBV14 and TRBJ1-2; tentatively, D is TRBD1 (6 bases). Germline-derived CDR1 and CDR2 are SGHDN and FVKESK. There are 13 residues in the CDR3. The CDR3 protein is CASSQLGQSVPGF. DNA of the CDR3: TGTGCCAGCAGCCAACTCGGACAGTCGGTTCCCGGCTTC.

CDR3 nucleotide sequence: TGTGCCATCAAGGGGACTAGCTGGACCGATACGCAGTATTTT. It codes for CAIKGTSWTDTQYF. V gene TRBV10-3 combines with J gene TRBJ2-3; 9 nucleotides match TRBD2. V gave up 7 bases and J gave up 6 bases; unmatched junction bases: 8. Per the germline V gene, CDR1 is ENHRY and CDR2 is SYGVKD. The CDR3 runs 14 residues.

The chain recombines TRBV6-6 with TRBJ2-2; no definite D call. This CDR3 has 11 amino acids. Germline V gene sequence: CDR1 MNHNY, CDR2 SVGAGI (reference sequence). V was trimmed by 4 bases and J by 5 bases, leaving 2 bases between them. The CDR3 region is CASSSTGELFF. The CDR3 DNA sequence: TGTGCCAGCAGTTCTACCGGGGAGCTGTTTTTT.

The V call is TRBV10-1, the J call TRBJ1-3, with unresolved D. Trimming stripped 3 bases from V and 3 bases from J, with 3 bases between. Germline V CDR1 and CDR2: WNHNN, SYGVQD (reference sequence). This CDR3 is built from 12 residues. The CDR3 DNA follows: TGCGCCAGCAGTGACGGTGGAAACACCATATATTTT. This gives the protein CASSDGGNTIYF.

V gene TRBV6-1 combines with J gene TRBJ2-1; TRBD1 agrees at 10 bases. Germline CDR1 and CDR2: MNHNS and SASEGT. This CDR3 region has 20 residues. The V gene end was trimmed by 0 bases and the J gene end by 4 bases; junction bases not matched to a gene: 15. The CDR3 bases are TGTGCCAGCAGTGAAGCGAGCCCATCCATAGACAGGGGGCCTTACAATGAGCAGTTCTTC. Its protein is CASSEASPSIDRGPYNEQFF.

The chain uses TRBV4-1 and TRBJ2-3, with 10 bases fitting TRBD2. This CDR3 has 15 amino acids. The germline V gene has CDR1 MGHRA and CDR2 YSYEKL. V lost 3 bases and J lost 6; bases outside the gene matches: 6. The CDR3 sequence: CASSQLGLARDTQYF. CDR3 nucleotide sequence: TGCGCCAGCAGCCAGTTGGGACTAGCGCGTGATACGCAGTATTTT.